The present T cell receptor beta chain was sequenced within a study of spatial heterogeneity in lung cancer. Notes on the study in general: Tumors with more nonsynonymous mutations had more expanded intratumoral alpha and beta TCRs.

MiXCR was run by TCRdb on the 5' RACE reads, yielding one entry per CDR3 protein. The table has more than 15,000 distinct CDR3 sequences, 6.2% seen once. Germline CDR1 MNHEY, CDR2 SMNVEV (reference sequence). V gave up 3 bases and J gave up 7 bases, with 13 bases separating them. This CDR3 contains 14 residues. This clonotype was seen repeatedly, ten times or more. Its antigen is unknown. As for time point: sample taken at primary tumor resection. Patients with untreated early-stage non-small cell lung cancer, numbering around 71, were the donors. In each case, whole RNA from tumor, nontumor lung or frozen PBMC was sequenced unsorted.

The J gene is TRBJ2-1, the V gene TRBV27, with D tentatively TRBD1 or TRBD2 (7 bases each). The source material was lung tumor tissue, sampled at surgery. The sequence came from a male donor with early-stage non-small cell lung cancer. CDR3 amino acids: CASSFGRGGNEQFF. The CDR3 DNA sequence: TGTGCCAGCAGTTTTGGCAGGGGGGGAAATGAGCAGTTCTTC.